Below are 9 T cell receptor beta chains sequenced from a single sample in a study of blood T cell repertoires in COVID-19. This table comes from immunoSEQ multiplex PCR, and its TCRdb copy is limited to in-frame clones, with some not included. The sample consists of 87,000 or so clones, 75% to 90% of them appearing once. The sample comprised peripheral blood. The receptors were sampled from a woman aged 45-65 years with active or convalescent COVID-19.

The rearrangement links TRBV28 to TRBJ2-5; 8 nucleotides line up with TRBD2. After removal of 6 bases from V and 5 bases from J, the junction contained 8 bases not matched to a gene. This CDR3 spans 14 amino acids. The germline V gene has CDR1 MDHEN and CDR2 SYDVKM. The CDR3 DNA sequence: TGTGCCAGCAGGGTAGCGGGGCCGGGGGAGACCCAGTACTTC. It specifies CASRVAGPGETQYF.

The CDR3 sequence is CSVEGQTNTGELFF. The CDR3 nucleotides read TGCAGCGTTGAAGGGCAGACGAACACCGGGGAGCTGTTTTTT. The chain has TRBV29-1 and TRBJ2-2; no firm D call. Germline V gene sequence: CDR1 SQVTM, CDR2 ANQGSEA. V lost 1 base and J lost 0, with 6 bases in between. This CDR3 is built from 14 residues.

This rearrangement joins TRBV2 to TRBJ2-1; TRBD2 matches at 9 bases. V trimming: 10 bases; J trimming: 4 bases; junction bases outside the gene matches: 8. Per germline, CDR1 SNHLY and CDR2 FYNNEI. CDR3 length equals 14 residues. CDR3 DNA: TGTGCCACTACCGGGACTAGCAAGTACAATGAGCAGTTCTTC. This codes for CATTGTSKYNEQFF.

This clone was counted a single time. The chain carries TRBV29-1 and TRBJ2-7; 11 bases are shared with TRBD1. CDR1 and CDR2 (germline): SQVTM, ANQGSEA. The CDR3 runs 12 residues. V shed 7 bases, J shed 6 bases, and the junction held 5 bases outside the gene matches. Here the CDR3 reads CSAGTGGSEQYF. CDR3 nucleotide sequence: TGCAGCGCGGGGACAGGGGGATCCGAGCAGTACTTC.

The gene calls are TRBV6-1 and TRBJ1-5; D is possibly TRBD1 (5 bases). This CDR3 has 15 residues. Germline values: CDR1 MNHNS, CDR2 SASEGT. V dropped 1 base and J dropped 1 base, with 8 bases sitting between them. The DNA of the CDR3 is TGTGCCAGCAGTGAAGTAGGGGTGAGCAATCAGCCCCAGCATTTT. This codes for CASSEVGVSNQPQHF.

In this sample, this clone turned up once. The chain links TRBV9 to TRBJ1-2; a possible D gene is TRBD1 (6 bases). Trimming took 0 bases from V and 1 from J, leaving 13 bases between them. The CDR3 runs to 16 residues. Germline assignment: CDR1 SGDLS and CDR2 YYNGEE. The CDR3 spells CASSVAAGADNYGYTF. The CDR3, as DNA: TGTGCCAGCAGCGTAGCGGCAGGGGCAGATAACTATGGCTACACCTTC.

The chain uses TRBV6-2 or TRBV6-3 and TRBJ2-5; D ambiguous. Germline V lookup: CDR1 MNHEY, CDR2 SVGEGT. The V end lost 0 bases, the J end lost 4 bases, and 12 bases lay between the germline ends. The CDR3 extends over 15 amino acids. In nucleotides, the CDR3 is TGTGCCAGCAGTTACTCAAGCTTCATCGGAGAGACCCAGTACTTC. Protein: CASSYSSFIGETQYF.

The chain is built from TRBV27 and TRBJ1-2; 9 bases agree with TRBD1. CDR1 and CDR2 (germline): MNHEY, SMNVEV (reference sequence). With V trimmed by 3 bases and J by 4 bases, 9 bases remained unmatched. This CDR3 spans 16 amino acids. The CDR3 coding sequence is TGTGCCAGCAGTTTGGCGATGACAGGGGGGGTCTATGGCTACACCTTC. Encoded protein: CASSLAMTGGVYGYTF.

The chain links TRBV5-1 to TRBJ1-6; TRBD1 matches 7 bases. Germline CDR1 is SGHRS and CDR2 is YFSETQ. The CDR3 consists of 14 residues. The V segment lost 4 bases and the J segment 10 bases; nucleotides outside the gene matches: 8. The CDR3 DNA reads TGCGCCAGCAGCCGGGACAGCTCGGGGTCACCCCTCCACTTT. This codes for CASSRDSSGSPLHF.